One sample yielded the 2 T cell receptor beta chains listed below, sequenced in a study of monozygotic twins with cystic fibrosis (dated by TCRdb to about 2021). The method was the immunoSEQ multiplex PCR assay. The table was pulled from immuneACCESS by TCRdb, which kept in-frame rearrangements only. Such tables lose some clones; where checked, under half of the loss comes from unresolved V genes, and the rest has no known cause. The sample data list 13,000 to 15,000 clones, and around 89% of these were observed just once. The ten largest clones add up to about 0.69% of the sample. The sample consisted of blood. These receptors originate from a boy aged 5-17 years with cystic fibrosis.

V usage is TRBV5-1 and J usage is TRBJ2-7, with TRBD2 matching over 11 bases. The germline gives CDR1 SGHRS, CDR2 YFSETQ. The CDR3 consists of 14 residues. With 4 bases clipped from V and 3 bases from J, the junction kept 3 bases outside the gene matches. The CDR3 DNA is TGCGCCAGCAGCCCCACTAGCGGGGGCTACGAGCAGTACTTC. Translation: CASSPTSGGYEQYF.

The CDR3 protein is CASSLDPHMNTEAFF. CDR3 coding DNA: TGCGCCAGCAGCTTGGATCCACACATGAACACTGAAGCTTTCTTT. The V gene is TRBV5-1, the J gene TRBJ1-1; D is ambiguous. The CDR3 sequence is 15 residues long. The V gene lost 0 bases and the J gene lost 0 bases, with 9 bases spanning the gap. The V gene's germline CDR1 is SGHRS and CDR2 YFSETQ.